This is a list of T cell receptor beta chains from one sample in a study of T cell responses to AZD1222 COVID-19 vaccine. Sequencing was performed with immunoSEQ multiplex PCR; in TCRdb, only in-frame clones are kept and a portion is missing. The sample shows approximately 46,000 clones, 60% to 85% of them seen only once. The material sequenced was peripheral blood, taken on day 0 of AZD1222 vaccination. The receptors were gathered from an adult in good health. The CDR3 runs from the conserved cysteine through the conserved F or W. A D gene is named only where the DNA matches it firmly. The size of a clone is reported for some rows only, either as once, few or many, or as a class for expanded clones.

D	size	V	J	DNA	CDR3
TRBD1	NA	TRBV19	TRBJ1-5	TGTGCCAGTAGTATCCCCGGACAGGGGGCGGGTCAGCCCCAGCATTTT	CASSIPGQGAGQPQHF
TRBD1	NA	TRBV2	TRBJ2-2	TGTGCCAGCAGGGGACAGGGGTTCACCGGGGAGCTGTTTTTT	CASRGQGFTGELFF
NA	NA	TRBV6-2/TRBV6-3	TRBJ2-7	TGTGCCAGCAGTTGGGACAAGGGAGAGCAGTACTTC	CASSWDKGEQYF
NA	NA	TRBV15	TRBJ2-3	TGTGCCACCAGCAGATTTCAGCGCGATACGCAGTATTTT	CATSRFQRDTQYF
NA	few	TRBV6-5	TRBJ1-1	TGTGCCAGCAGTTACCGAGGAGGGGACACTGAAGCTTTCTTT	CASSYRGGDTEAFF
NA	NA	TRBV6-5	TRBJ1-3	TGTGCCAGCAGCTCCGTCCTCTCTGGAAACACCATATATTTT	CASSSVLSGNTIYF
TRBD1	NA	TRBV5-1	TRBJ1-2	TGCGCCAGCAGCCCCGGGACAGAAACTAACTATGGCTACACCTTC	CASSPGTETNYGYTF
TRBD1	NA	TRBV3-1/TRBV3-2	TRBJ1-2	TGTGCCAGCAGCCAAGTATCCAGGGGGGGTGGCTACACCTTC	CASSQVSRGGGYTF
TRBD1	NA	TRBV18	TRBJ1-2	TGTGCCAGCTCCCCAGGGGGCGGCTATGGCTACACCTTC	CASSPGGGYGYTF
TRBD2	NA	TRBV28	TRBJ2-1	TGTGCCAGCAGTAAACCCCCGCCTAGCGGTCTACGAGAGCAGTTCTTC	CASSKPPPSGLREQFF
NA	NA	TRBV2	TRBJ2-5	TGTGCCAGTACGCGACAGCAACAAGAGACCCAGTACTTC	CASTRQQQETQYF
TRBD2	NA	TRBV19	TRBJ2-5	TGTGCCACAGCTCGGGGGGTCCTGCGGACCCAGTACTTC	CATARGVLRTQYF
NA	NA	TRBV7-6	TRBJ2-3	TGTGCCAGCAGCTTAGGGCCAGGGCCCACAGATACGCAGTATTTT	CASSLGPGPTDTQYF
NA	NA	TRBV5-1	TRBJ2-1	TGCGCCAGCAGCTACTACAATGAGCAGTTCTTC	CASSYYNEQFF
TRBD1	NA	TRBV5-4	TRBJ1-4	TGTGCCAGCAGCTCAGGGGGTGAAAAACTGTTTTTT	CASSSGGEKLFF
TRBD1	NA	TRBV7-3	TRBJ2-1	TGTGCCAGCAGCACCGGACAGGGCAATGAGCAGTTCTTC	CASSTGQGNEQFF
NA	NA	TRBV7-9	TRBJ1-4	TGTGCCAGCAGCGTACAGGGAACTAATGAAAAACTGTTTTTT	CASSVQGTNEKLFF
NA	NA	TRBV14	TRBJ1-3	TGTGCCAGCAGCCAAGAGCTTCGGGGGTTCATCGGGGAAAACACCATATATTTT	CASSQELRGFIGENTIYF
TRBD1	once	TRBV6-5	TRBJ1-2	TGTGCCAGCAGTTTAGGGGGCGGGAATGGCTACACCTTC	CASSLGGGNGYTF
NA	NA	TRBV15	TRBJ2-1	TGTGCCACCAGCAGAACCCGACCCAGTGAGCAGTTCTTC	CATSRTRPSEQFF
TRBD1	NA	TRBV6-5	TRBJ2-3	TGTGCCAGCAGTAAGGGACAGGGTTACACAGATACGCAGTATTTT	CASSKGQGYTDTQYF
TRBD1	few	TRBV29-1	TRBJ1-2	TGCAGCGCGACCACAGGGGGCGCGGTTGGCTACACCTTC	CSATTGGAVGYTF
NA	NA	TRBV27	TRBJ2-7	TGTGCCAGCAGTACTAGGGGTTCCCACGAGCAGTACTTC	CASSTRGSHEQYF
NA	NA	TRBV6-2/TRBV6-3	TRBJ1-1	TGTGCCAGCAGTTATAGAAAAGGGGAGACTTTCTTT	CASSYRKGETFF
NA	NA	TRBV18	TRBJ1-1	TGTGCCAGCTCACCGCCATCACATGTGGCCACTGAAGCTTTCTTT	CASSPPSHVATEAFF
TRBD1	NA	TRBV18	TRBJ1-6	TGTGCCAGCTCACCGGACAGGGGAGACAATTCACCCCTCCACTTT	CASSPDRGDNSPLHF
NA	NA	TRBV5-5	TRBJ1-2	TGTGCCAGCAGCTTAACAGGGAACGGCTACACCTTC	CASSLTGNGYTF
NA	NA	TRBV2	TRBJ2-7	TGTGCCAGCAGTACCCCCAGCAGCTCCTACGAGCAGTACTTC	CASSTPSSSYEQYF
NA	NA	TRBV5-4	TRBJ1-6	TGTGCCAGCAGCCAAACCAATAATTCACCCCTCCACTTT	CASSQTNNSPLHF
NA	NA	TRBV24-1	TRBJ2-3	TGTGCCACCAGTGACCAGGGGGGTCTCGGCACAGATACGCAGTATTTT	CATSDQGGLGTDTQYF
NA	NA	TRBV6-5	TRBJ1-5	TGTGCCAGCAGTTACGGTCGGGATCAGCCCCAGCATTTT	CASSYGRDQPQHF
TRBD1	NA	TRBV19	TRBJ2-7	TGTGCCACCGTGGGACAGGCCTACGAGCAGTACTTC	CATVGQAYEQYF
NA	NA	TRBV21-1	TRBJ1-1	TGTGCCAGCAGCAAAGCGGGTGAAGGGGTTGTGACTGAAGCTTTCTTT	CASSKAGEGVVTEAFF
NA	NA	TRBV6-4	TRBJ2-2	TGTGCCAGCAGTGGAGACCAGCACGGGGAGCTGTTTTTT	CASSGDQHGELFF
NA	once	TRBV28	TRBJ2-1	TGTGCCAGCAGTGTATTACCAACTTACAATGAGCAGTTCTTC	CASSVLPTYNEQFF
NA	NA	TRBV19	TRBJ1-5	TGTGCCAGTTCCCTTTCGGGGATAACGGGCAATCAGCCCCAGCATTTT	CASSLSGITGNQPQHF
TRBD1	NA	TRBV2	TRBJ1-6	TGTGCCAGCAGAATTGGGACAGGGGGAATGTCCCTCCACTTT	CASRIGTGGMSLHF
NA	few	TRBV7-9	TRBJ2-3	TGTGCCAGCAGCCCTAGCACAGATACGCAGTATTTT	CASSPSTDTQYF
NA	NA	TRBV28	TRBJ1-2	TGTGCCAGCAGTTCCCCCCCACAGGGAAACTATGGCTACACCTTC	CASSSPPQGNYGYTF
TRBD1	NA	TRBV30	TRBJ1-6	TGTGCCGGAAGTGACAGGGTTGGTTCACCCCTCCACTTT	CAGSDRVGSPLHF
TRBD2	NA	TRBV30	TRBJ2-3	TGTGCCTGGAGGTATGCGGGGGGCACAGATACGCAGTATTTT	CAWRYAGGTDTQYF
NA	NA	TRBV11-2	TRBJ1-3	TGTGCCAGCAGCTTAGGACCGATCTCTGGAAACACCATATATTTT	CASSLGPISGNTIYF
TRBD2	once	TRBV6-2/TRBV6-3	TRBJ2-3	TGTGCCAGCAGTTCCCCCCCACGGGGCGGGGGGGCTACAGATACGCAGTATTTT	CASSSPPRGGGATDTQYF